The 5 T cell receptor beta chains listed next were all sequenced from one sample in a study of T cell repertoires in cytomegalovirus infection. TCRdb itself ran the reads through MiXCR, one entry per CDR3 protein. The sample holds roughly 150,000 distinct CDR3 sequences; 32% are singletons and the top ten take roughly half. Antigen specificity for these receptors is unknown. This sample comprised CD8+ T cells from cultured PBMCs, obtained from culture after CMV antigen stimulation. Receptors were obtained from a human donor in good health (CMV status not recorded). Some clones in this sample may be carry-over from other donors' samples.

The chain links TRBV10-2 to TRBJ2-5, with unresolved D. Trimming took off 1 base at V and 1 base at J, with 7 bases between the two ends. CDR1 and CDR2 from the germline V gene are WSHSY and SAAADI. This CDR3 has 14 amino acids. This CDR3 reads CASSEFQSQETQYF. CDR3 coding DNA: TGCGCCAGCAGTGAGTTTCAGAGCCAAGAGACCCAGTACTTC.

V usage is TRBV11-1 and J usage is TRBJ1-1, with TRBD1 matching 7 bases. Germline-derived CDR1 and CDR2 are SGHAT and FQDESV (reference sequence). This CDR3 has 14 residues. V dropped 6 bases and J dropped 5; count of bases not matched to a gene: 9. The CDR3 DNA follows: TGTGCCAGCAGTGGGACAGTGCTAAAAACTGAAGCTTTCTTT. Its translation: CASSGTVLKTEAFF.

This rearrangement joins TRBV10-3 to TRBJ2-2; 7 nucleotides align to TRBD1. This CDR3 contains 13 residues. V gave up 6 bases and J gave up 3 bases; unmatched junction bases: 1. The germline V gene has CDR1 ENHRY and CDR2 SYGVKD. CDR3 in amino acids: CAIRGGDTGELFF. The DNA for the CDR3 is TGTGCCATCAGAGGGGGCGACACCGGGGAGCTGTTTTTT.

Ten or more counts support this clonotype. CDR3 loop: CASSLGGGEVWSPLHF. In DNA form, the CDR3 reads TGTGCCAGCAGCTTAGGTGGTGGGGAAGTTTGGTCACCCCTCCACTTT. The chain joins TRBV7-6 to TRBJ1-6; no clear D. The V gene lost 1 base and the J gene lost 10 bases, with 17 bases spanning the gap. There are 16 residues in the CDR3. Germline loops: CDR1 SGHVS, CDR2 FNYEAQ.

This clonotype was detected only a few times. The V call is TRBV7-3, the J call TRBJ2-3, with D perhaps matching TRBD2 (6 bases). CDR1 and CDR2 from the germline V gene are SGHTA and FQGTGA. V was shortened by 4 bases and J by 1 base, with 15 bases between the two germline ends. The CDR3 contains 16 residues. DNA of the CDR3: TGTGCCAGCAGCTCCCAAACTAGCTGGGGCACAGATACGCAGTATTTT. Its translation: CASSSQTSWGTDTQYF. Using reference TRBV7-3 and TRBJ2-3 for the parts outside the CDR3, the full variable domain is GAGVSQTPSNKVTEKGKYVELRCDPISGHTALYWYRQSLGQGPEFLIYFQGTGAADDSGLPNDRFFAVRPEGSVSTLKIQRTERGDSAVYLCASSSQTSWGTDTQYFGPGTRLTVL.